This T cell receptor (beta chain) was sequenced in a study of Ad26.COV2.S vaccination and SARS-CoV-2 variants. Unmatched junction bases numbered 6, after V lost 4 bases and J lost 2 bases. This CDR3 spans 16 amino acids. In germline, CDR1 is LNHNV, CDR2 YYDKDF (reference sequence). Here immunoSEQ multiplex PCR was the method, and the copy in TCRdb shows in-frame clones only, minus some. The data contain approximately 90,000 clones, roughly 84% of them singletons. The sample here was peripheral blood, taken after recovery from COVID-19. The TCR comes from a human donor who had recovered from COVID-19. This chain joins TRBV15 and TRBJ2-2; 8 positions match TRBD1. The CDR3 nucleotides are TGTGCCACCAGCACACCAGGGGGCGAAAACACCGGGGAGCTGTTTTTT. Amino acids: CATSTPGGENTGELFF.